This TCR beta chain emerged from a study of cytomegalovirus exposure and HLA in healthy donors. The V gene's germline CDR1 is LGHNA and CDR2 YNFKEQ. V lost 4 bases and J lost 2; bases outside the gene matches: 13. The CDR3 is 20 residues long. The PCR used 60 Vbeta and 13 Jbeta primers. Here immunoSEQ multiplex PCR was the method, and the copy in TCRdb shows in-frame clones only, minus some. This table holds around 120,000 clones, approximately 81% found once. This TCR came from a man between 18 and 35 years old in good health and CMV-seronegative. The specimen was PBMCs. The chain employs TRBV4-2 and TRBJ2-3, with 15 bases identical to TRBD2. The CDR3 reads CASSLGLAGGPTRLTDTQYF. Written as DNA, the CDR3 is TGTGCCAGCAGCCTAGGACTAGCGGGAGGGCCTACCCGACTCACAGATACGCAGTATTTT.